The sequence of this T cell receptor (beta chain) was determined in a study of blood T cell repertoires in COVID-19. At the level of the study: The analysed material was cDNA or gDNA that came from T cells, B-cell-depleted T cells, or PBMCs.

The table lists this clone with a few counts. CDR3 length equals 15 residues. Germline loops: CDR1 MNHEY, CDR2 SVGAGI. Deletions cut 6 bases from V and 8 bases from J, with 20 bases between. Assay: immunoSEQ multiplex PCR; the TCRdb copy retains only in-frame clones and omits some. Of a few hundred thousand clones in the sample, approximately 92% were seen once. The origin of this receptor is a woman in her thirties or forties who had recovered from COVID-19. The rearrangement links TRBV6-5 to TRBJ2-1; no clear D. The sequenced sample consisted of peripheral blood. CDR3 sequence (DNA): TGTGCCAGCAGAAAAGGCGGTAGTGGCACCGATGAGCAGTTCTTC. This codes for CASRKGGSGTDEQFF.